This T cell receptor (beta chain) derives from a study of OX40 agonist ivuxolimab in advanced cancers. Whole-study context: Patients in dose escalation had liver, melanoma, kidney or head and neck cancers.

On cycle 4 day 1 and cycle 7 day 1, as well as at baseline, blood was sampled. Data came from immunoSEQ multiplex PCR; TCRdb stores just in-frame clones and leaves some out. The data contain around 93,000 clones, more than 75% of them singletons. The V gene's germline CDR1 is SGHRS and CDR2 YFSETQ. The CDR3 is made up of 16 amino acids. Trimming removed 5 bases from V and 2 bases from J, with 19 bases in between. The chain joins TRBV5-1 to TRBJ2-5, with a possible D match to TRBD2 (6 bases). The sequenced sample was CD4+ or CD8+ T cells sorted from blood, obtained in a trial of the OX40 agonist ivuxolimab. The sequence derives from an adult with an advanced solid tumor such as melanoma, head and neck, liver or kidney cancer. CDR3 in amino acids: CASRFGGPSAQETQYF. CDR3 bases: TGCGCCAGCAGGTTCGGCGGCCCTAGCGCTCAAGAGACCCAGTACTTC.